This T cell receptor (beta chain) was profiled in a study of blood T cell repertoires in COVID-19. Study-wide context: Acute and convalescent COVID-19 specimens originated in the United States, Italy and Spain.

A single count supports this clone. Produced via immunoSEQ multiplex PCR; TCRdb's table is partial and in-frame only. The sample shows some 240,000 clones, over 75% of them seen only once. Sequencing was performed on peripheral blood. The origin of this receptor is a woman in her sixties or seventies with COVID-19, enrolled during active disease.

The CDR3 sequence: CASSQVFSGGSNDNEQFF. In nucleotides, the CDR3 is TGTGCCAGCAGCCAAGTCTTTTCGGGCGGGAGTAACGACAATGAGCAGTTCTTC. The chain couples TRBV3-1 (or the pseudogene TRBV3-2) to TRBJ2-1; 7 bases map to TRBD2. The junction had 14 bases not matched to a gene; V was cut back by 1 base and J by 5 bases. The germline CDR1 and CDR2 sequences are LGHDT and YNNKEL (reference sequence). This CDR3 has 18 residues.